This T cell receptor (beta chain) was sequenced during a study of blood T cells in healthy people across ages. Germline V gene lookup returns CDR1 ENHRY and CDR2 SYGVKD. The CDR3 runs 15 residues. V was shortened by 3 bases and J by 1 base, with 12 bases between the two germline ends. General observations from the study: CMV status of donors was not determined, possibly confounding expanded clonotype changes.

Notes on this clonotype: The antigen remains undetermined.

A second PCR of 7 to 11 cycles used a sample-barcoded 5' primer and a J-beta primer mix. MiXCR, run by TCRdb on the 5' RACE reads, gives a single entry per CDR3 protein. The repertoire has 850,000 to 1,000,000 distinct CDR3 sequences, roughly 50% of them found once; the top ten carry 13%. The receptor was isolated from a man aged 25-45 years in good health. Sequencing was done on a sample of blood. The V call is TRBV10-3, the J call TRBJ1-2; D possibly corresponds to TRBD1 (5 bases). CDR3 sequence: CAISERDGFNYGYTF. For the CDR3, the DNA is TGTGCCATCAGTGAAAGGGACGGATTTAACTATGGCTACACCTTC.